The present T cell receptor (beta chain) was sequenced within a study of cytomegalovirus exposure and HLA in healthy donors. 60 Vbeta and 13 Jbeta primers were used in PCR. Profiled with immunoSEQ multiplex PCR; TCRdb holds only in-frame clones, not every one. This table has hundreds of thousands of clones, 85% appearing once. Comments on this clone: Different DNA sequences within this sample yield the same CDR3.

CDR3 size: 13 residues. Germline lookup yields CDR1 SGDLS and CDR2 YYNGEE. V gave up 0 bases and J gave up 8 bases, with 8 bases separating them. This receptor was obtained from a girl aged 2 to 10 in good health and CMV-seronegative. Specimen: PBMCs. The chain has TRBV9 and TRBJ2-2; tentative D call: TRBD1 (5 bases). CDR3 protein: CASSVGGSGELFF. The CDR3 nucleotides are TGTGCCAGCAGCGTAGGGGGCTCGGGGGAGCTGTTTTTT.